This T cell receptor (beta chain) emerged from a study of cytomegalovirus exposure and HLA in healthy donors. With regard to this clone: What it recognizes is unknown.

The PCR ran on 60 Vbeta and 13 Jbeta primers. Only in-frame clones appear in the TCRdb table, and some are missing; sequencing was by immunoSEQ multiplex PCR. The sample holds tens of thousands of clones. General observations from the study: A classifier reportedly called cytomegalovirus status with high sensitivity and specificity. In vitro, three CMV-associated chains proved specific for CMV antigens. Follow-up analysis seemed to connect common viral pathogens with several of the most significant clusters identified.

Germline loops: CDR1 GTSNPN, CDR2 SVGIG (reference sequence). After removal of 2 bases from V and 4 bases from J, the junction contained 10 bases not matched to a gene. This CDR3 region has 16 residues. This sequence originates from a male donor in good health and CMV-seronegative. The chain joins TRBV30 to TRBJ2-1, with 8 bases lining up with TRBD2. Source material: PBMCs. In DNA, the CDR3 is TGTGCCTGGAGTCCCCCCCGGACTAGCAGATACAATGAGCAGTTCTTC. Its protein product is CAWSPPRTSRYNEQFF.